Below are 22 T cell receptor beta chains sequenced from a single sample in a study of blood T cell repertoires in COVID-19. Assay: immunoSEQ multiplex PCR; the TCRdb copy retains only in-frame clones and omits some. The table has 120,000 to 150,000 clones, 75% to 85% seen once. Sequencing was carried out using peripheral blood. All receptors come from a man in his fifties or sixties with acute or convalescent COVID-19.

The rearrangement joins TRBV25-1 to TRBJ1-1; a possible D gene is TRBD1 (6 bases). This CDR3 region has 16 residues. Germline lookup yields CDR1 MGHDK and CDR2 SYGVNS. Between the trimmed V and J ends, which lost 6 bases and 3 bases, there was a span of 20 bases. CDR3 loop: CASRRGQTIVDTEAFF. The DNA of the CDR3 is TGTGCCAGCAGGAGGGGACAAACGATCGTGGACACTGAAGCTTTCTTT.

This rearrangement joins TRBV11-2 to TRBJ2-7; maybe TRBD2 (6 bases). V dropped 8 bases and J dropped 4 bases, with 15 bases sitting between them. This CDR3 is built from 13 residues. Germline V gene data show CDR1 as SGHAT and CDR2 as FQNNGV. The CDR3 is CASLGTEGYEQYF. The CDR3 nucleotides are TGTGCCAGCCTCGGGACTGAGGGGTACGAGCAGTACTTC.

This clone has only a few counts. V is TRBV13 and J is TRBJ2-1; a weak D match, TRBD1 (6 bases). The germline gives CDR1 PRHDT, CDR2 FYEKMQ (reference sequence). Trimming shortened V by 0 bases and J by 7 bases, and 13 bases separated the two germline ends. This CDR3 contains 15 residues. For the CDR3, the DNA is TGTGCCAGCAGCTTAGGCACGACAGGTTATAATGAGCAGTTCTTC. Its translation is CASSLGTTGYNEQFF.

The chain employs TRBV5-8 and TRBJ2-7, with 8 nucleotides matching TRBD1. Germline CDR1 is SGHTS and CDR2 is YDEGEE. CDR3 length: 12 amino acids. V shed 3 bases, J shed 7 bases, and the junction held 3 bases outside the gene matches. CDR3 bases: TGTGCCAGCAGCTGGACAGGGAGGGAGCAGTACTTC. Translated, it gives CASSWTGREQYF.

This chain uses TRBV12-3 or TRBV12-4 with TRBJ1-1; 8 positions agree with TRBD1. The CDR3 totals 13 residues. V shed 4 bases, J shed 8 bases, and the junction held 6 bases outside the gene matches. CDR3 amino acids: CASSSGGASEAFF. In DNA, the CDR3 is TGTGCCAGCAGTTCAGGGGGCGCTTCCGAAGCTTTCTTT.

The chain recombines TRBV5-1 with TRBJ2-3, with 11 bases matching TRBD1. The CDR3 has 16 amino acids. Per the germline V gene, CDR1 is SGHRS and CDR2 is YFSETQ. With V trimmed by 0 bases and J by 3 bases, 3 bases remained unmatched. The CDR3 region has the DNA TGCGCCAGCAGCTTGGGAGGACAGGGGGCAACAGATACGCAGTATTTT. This encodes CASSLGGQGATDTQYF.

The rearrangement uses TRBV5-1 and TRBJ2-2, with no clear D. CDR3 length equals 17 residues. V was pared by 0 bases and J by 4 bases, with 16 bases between. In germline, CDR1 is SGHRS, CDR2 YFSETQ. The CDR3 spells CASSLAADGARTGELFF. The CDR3 DNA is TGCGCCAGCAGCTTGGCGGCGGATGGCGCTCGCACCGGGGAGCTGTTTTTT.

The V call is TRBV18, the J call TRBJ2-1; weak D call: TRBD2 (5 bases). The CDR3 runs 11 residues. Looked up from germline, CDR1 is KGHSH and CDR2 is LQKENI. Deletions cut 2 bases from V and 10 bases from J, with 6 bases between. The CDR3 sequence: CASSPREEQFF. The CDR3 coding sequence is TGTGCCAGCTCACCAAGGGAGGAGCAGTTCTTC.

This clone appeared once. The V gene is TRBV5-4, the J gene TRBJ2-5; no clear D gene. V was cut by 0 bases and J by 2 bases, with 8 bases left in between. The germline V gene has CDR1 SGHNT and CDR2 YYREEE (reference sequence). This CDR3 has 14 amino acids. CDR3 DNA sequence: TGTGCCAGCAGCTTGGGCCAGATTCAAGAGACCCAGTACTTC. It specifies CASSLGQIQETQYF. The variable domain in full, completed from reference TRBV5-4 and TRBJ2-5, reads ETGVTQSPTHLIKTRGQQVTLRCSSQSGHNTVSWYQQALGQGPQFIFQYYREEENGRGNFPPRFSGLQFPNYSSELNVNALELDDSALYLCASSLGQIQETQYFGPGTRLLVL.

The genes are TRBV20-1 and TRBJ2-3; 7 nucleotides line up with TRBD2. From germline, CDR1 is DFQATT and CDR2 SNEGSKA (reference sequence). V lost 3 bases to trimming and J lost 6 bases; unmatched junction nucleotides: 9. This CDR3 spans 14 amino acids. For the CDR3, the DNA is TGCAGTGCTAGTGTGGGAGGGCCCTGGGATACGCAGTATTTT. It translates to CSASVGGPWDTQYF.

There are a few counts of this clone. The chain combines TRBV5-1 with TRBJ2-5; TRBD2 matches 14 bases. Germline trimming cut 4 bases from V and 4 bases from J; bases unmatched to any gene: 3. The CDR3 runs to 15 residues. CDR1 is SGHRS and CDR2 is YFSETQ in the germline V gene. DNA for the CDR3: TGCGCCAGCAGCAAAGGGACTAGCGGGAGAGAGACCCAGTACTTC. It specifies CASSKGTSGRETQYF.

This chain links TRBV15 with TRBJ2-3; 8 positions agree with TRBD2. This CDR3 region has 15 residues. The V gene's germline CDR1 is LNHNV and CDR2 YYDKDF (reference sequence). Germline trimming cut 3 bases from V and 0 bases from J; bases unmatched to any gene: 2. This CDR3 is CATSSSGISTDTQYF. CDR3 nucleotides: TGTGCCACCAGCAGTAGCGGGATTAGCACAGATACGCAGTATTTT.

This rearrangement joins TRBV7-2 to TRBJ2-7; 8 bases are shared with TRBD2. J gave up 3 bases and V 3 bases, and 16 bases lay outside the gene matches. This CDR3 spans 18 amino acids. Germline V CDR1 and CDR2: SGHTA, FQGNSA. DNA of the CDR3: TGTGCCAGCAGCTTCGGGACTAGAGTATTTGACACCCGCTACGAGCAGTACTTC. It codes for CASSFGTRVFDTRYEQYF.

The chain has TRBV5-1 and TRBJ2-7; D is possibly TRBD2 (5 bases). The CDR3 covers 16 residues. The V gene lost 0 bases and the J gene lost 3 bases, with 16 bases spanning the gap. Germline V CDR1 and CDR2: SGHRS, YFSETQ. This CDR3 reads CASSLGGLAGYYEQYF. The DNA of the CDR3 is TGCGCCAGCAGCTTGGGTGGGCTAGCCGGTTACTACGAGCAGTACTTC.

The J gene is TRBJ2-2, the V gene TRBV5-4; TRBD1 might be the D (6 bases). The CDR3 covers 16 residues. Trimming took off 7 bases at V and 2 bases at J, with 18 bases between the two ends. In germline, CDR1 is SGHNT, CDR2 YYREEE (reference sequence). The CDR3 here is CASSLRPGANTGELFF. CDR3 DNA sequence: TGTGCCAGCTCTCTTCGGCCAGGGGCCAACACCGGGGAGCTGTTTTTT.

V usage is TRBV27 and J usage is TRBJ2-7, with a weak D call TRBD1 (5 bases). The CDR3 loop spans 15 amino acids. The V end was cut by 3 bases, the J end by 0 bases, with 12 bases between. Germline CDR1 is MNHEY and CDR2 is SMNVEV (reference sequence). The CDR3 DNA reads TGTGCCAGCAGTTTGGATGCAGGGCTCTCCTACGAGCAGTACTTC. Its protein product is CASSLDAGLSYEQYF.

This clone was detected only a few times. The rearrangement uses TRBV7-3 and TRBJ1-6; maybe TRBD1 (5 bases). The CDR3 sequence is 16 residues long. Trimming left V 2 bases short and J 3 bases short, with 11 bases between. Looked up from germline, CDR1 is SGHTA and CDR2 is FQGTGA. The CDR3 nucleotides are TGTGCCAGCAGCTTAGTGACAGTATTCTATAATTCACCCCTCCACTTT. Its protein product is CASSLVTVFYNSPLHF.

DNA for the CDR3: TGTGCCAGCAGCTTAGTCGAGACAAACCAAGAGACCCAGTACTTC. This encodes CASSLVETNQETQYF. The chain has TRBV7-6 and TRBJ2-5; no reliable D call. V gave up 1 base and J gave up 0 bases, with 9 bases separating them. The germline V gene has CDR1 SGHVS and CDR2 FNYEAQ. This CDR3 has 15 amino acids.

V usage is TRBV21-1 and J usage is TRBJ2-5; the table gives TRBD1 as D, unverified against the DNA. TRBV21-1 has pseudogene status. The CDR3 has 13 amino acids. The CDR3 DNA sequence: TGTGCCAGCAGCAAAGCTTACAGGAAGACCCAGTACTTC. Translating gives CASSKAYRKTQYF.

The rearrangement links TRBV7-9 to TRBJ1-6, with 10 bases matching TRBD1. Per the germline V gene, CDR1 is SEHNR and CDR2 is FQNEAQ (reference sequence). The CDR3 loop spans 14 amino acids. V shed 8 bases and J 10 bases; nucleotides not matched to a gene: 8. CDR3 residues: CASDRTGGRSPLHF. The CDR3 region has the DNA TGTGCCAGCGACCGGACAGGGGGTCGGTCACCCCTCCACTTT.

The gene calls are TRBV30 and TRBJ2-7, with TRBD1 matching over 7 bases. The germline V gene has CDR1 GTSNPN and CDR2 SVGIG (reference sequence). The V and J ends lost 3 bases and 5 bases, in that order; junction bases with no gene match: 13. This CDR3 has 15 residues. CDR3 nucleotides: TGTGCCTGGAGCGACAGCCCGGGACAGTCCCACGAGCAGTACTTC. This translates into CAWSDSPGQSHEQYF. Together with reference TRBV30 and TRBJ2-7, the CDR3 gives the full variable domain: SQTIHQWPATLVQPVGSPLSLECTVEGTSNPNLYWYRQAAGRGLQLLFYSVGIGQISSEVPQNLSASRPQDRQFILSSKKLLLSDSGFYLCAWSDSPGQSHEQYFGPGTRLTVT.

The gene calls are TRBV6-6 and TRBJ2-1; 7 positions match TRBD1. Per germline, CDR1 MNHNY and CDR2 SVGAGI (reference sequence). With 8 bases clipped from V and 5 bases from J, the junction kept 6 bases outside the gene matches. The CDR3 is made up of 13 amino acids. CDR3 protein: CASGRTGDNEQFF. The CDR3 DNA reads TGTGCCAGCGGCCGAACAGGGGACAATGAGCAGTTCTTC.